What follows are 29 T cell receptor beta chains derived from one specimen sequenced in a study of OX40 agonist ivuxolimab in advanced cancers. Sequenced by immunoSEQ multiplex PCR; TCRdb stores in-frame clones only, minus some. The table has about 72,000 clones, roughly 90% seen once. The material was CD4+ or CD8+ T cells sorted from blood, obtained in a trial of the OX40 agonist ivuxolimab. These receptors were obtained from an adult with an advanced solid tumor such as melanoma, head and neck, liver or kidney cancer.

V and J are TRBV5-1 and TRBJ2-3; possible D gene TRBD2, 7 bases. The CDR3 covers 15 residues. CDR1 and CDR2 (germline): SGHRS, YFSETQ. Trimming removed 1 base from V and 5 bases from J, with 14 bases in between. CDR3 sequence reads: CASSLWGGQGDTQYF. The CDR3 DNA reads TGCGCCAGCAGCTTGTGGGGGGGCCAGGGAGATACGCAGTATTTT.

This clone was detected only once. CDR3 sequence: CASSPPGTAQGAQYF. The DNA of the CDR3 is TGTGCCAGCTCACCACCGGGGACTGCACAGGGAGCCCAGTACTTC. This chain joins TRBV18 and TRBJ2-5; D may correspond to TRBD1 or TRBD2 (6 bases each). Germline V gene sequence: CDR1 KGHSH, CDR2 LQKENI. V shed 0 bases and J shed 9 bases, with 17 bases lying between them. This CDR3 is 15 amino acids long.

V and J are TRBV5-8 and TRBJ2-7; 12 bases map to TRBD2. This CDR3 is built from 16 residues. Germline lookup yields CDR1 SGHTS and CDR2 YDEGEE. V lost 10 bases to trimming and J lost 6 bases; unmatched junction nucleotides: 17. The DNA of the CDR3 is TGTGCCGCCGCGCGACGTCTAGCGGGGGGGCAAGGCGAGCAGTACTTC. It translates to CAAARRLAGGQGEQYF.

V usage is TRBV27 and J usage is TRBJ1-2; possibly TRBD1 for D (5 bases). The CDR3 consists of 14 residues. Deletions cut 2 bases from V and 0 bases from J, with 7 bases between. In germline, CDR1 is MNHEY, CDR2 SMNVEV (reference sequence). The CDR3 nucleotides read TGTGCCAGCAGTTTAGACAGATCTAACTATGGCTACACCTTC. Its protein product is CASSLDRSNYGYTF.

This clone was detected only a few times. V gene TRBV6-5 combines with J gene TRBJ1-1, with TRBD1 matching over 7 bases. J lost 7 bases, V lost 6 bases, and 5 bases had no gene match. The CDR3 extends over 12 amino acids. Germline V gene data show CDR1 as MNHEY and CDR2 as SVGAGI. The CDR3 nucleotides read TGTGCCAGCAGCAACAGGGGAGGTGAAGCTTTCTTT. This codes for CASSNRGGEAFF.

Only a few counts were recorded for this clone. This chain connects TRBV27 to TRBJ1-1; D might be TRBD1 (6 bases). The germline gives CDR1 MNHEY, CDR2 SMNVEV (reference sequence). V was shortened by 5 bases and J by 4 bases, with 11 bases between the two germline ends. This CDR3 spans 13 amino acids. The chain's CDR3 is CASSIGGGTEAFF. CDR3 sequence (DNA): TGTGCCAGCAGTATTGGGGGCGGCACTGAAGCTTTCTTT.

The chain combines TRBV15 with TRBJ2-3; 12 bases agree with TRBD2. The V gene end was trimmed by 3 bases and the J gene end by 3 bases; junction bases not matched to a gene: 7. Germline CDR1 and CDR2: LNHNV and YYDKDF (reference sequence). This CDR3 is 17 amino acids long. The CDR3, as DNA: TGTGCCACCAGCAGTCCCACTAGCGGGGGGAGGACAGATACGCAGTATTTT. Encoded protein: CATSSPTSGGRTDTQYF.

This clone was recorded a few times. This sequence joins TRBV10-3 and TRBJ2-7, with 13 bases lining up with TRBD2. The CDR3 totals 18 residues. The V segment lost 2 bases and the J segment 0 bases; nucleotides outside the gene matches: 7. The germline CDR1 and CDR2 sequences are ENHRY and SYGVKD. CDR3 in amino acids: CAISEPGTSGKVSYEQYF. CDR3 DNA: TGTGCCATCAGTGAGCCCGGGACTAGCGGGAAAGTCTCCTACGAGCAGTACTTC.

The chain combines TRBV6-6 with TRBJ1-4; D remains ambiguous. V lost 6 bases, J lost 7 bases, and 18 bases lay in between. In germline, CDR1 is MNHNY, CDR2 SVGAGI (reference sequence). The CDR3 runs to 15 residues. The CDR3 coding sequence is TGTGCCAGCAGCCCCCCTGGGAGGGTTGGTGAAAAACTGTTTTTT. The encoded protein is CASSPPGRVGEKLFF.

The chain is built from TRBV7-9 and TRBJ2-5, with D perhaps matching TRBD2 (8 bases). The CDR3 consists of 14 residues. Trimming took off 5 bases at V and 4 bases at J, with 14 bases between the two ends. Germline CDR1 reads SEHNR; CDR2 reads FQNEAQ (reference sequence). Here the CDR3 reads CASSPGRGRETQYF. The CDR3 DNA sequence: TGTGCCAGCAGCCCCGGGAGGGGGCGAGAGACCCAGTACTTC. Based on the CDR3 plus reference TRBV7-9 and TRBJ2-5, the full variable domain is DTGVSQNPRHKITKRGQNVTFRCDPISEHNRLYWYRQTLGQGPEFLTYFQNEAQLEKSRLLSDRFSAERPKGSFSTLEIQRTEQGDSAMYLCASSPGRGRETQYFGPGTRLLVL.

The chain joins TRBV7-2 to TRBJ1-2; perhaps TRBD1 as D (5 bases). The CDR3 contains 14 residues. Germline V lookup: CDR1 SGHTA, CDR2 FQGNSA. V lost 0 bases, J lost 3 bases, and 8 bases lay in between. The CDR3 spells CASSLARGDYGYTF. In nucleotides, the CDR3 is TGTGCCAGCAGCTTAGCTCGGGGCGACTATGGCTACACCTTC.

This chain connects TRBV11-3 to TRBJ2-2; perhaps TRBD2 as D (7 bases). The CDR3 covers 14 residues. Germline-derived CDR1 and CDR2 are SGHNT and YENEEA. V lost 4 bases and J 4 bases, leaving 10 bases between the germline ends. CDR3 nucleotide sequence: TGTGCCAGCAGCTCGGGGGGCGGCACCGGGGAGCTGTTTTTT. Residues: CASSSGGGTGELFF.

This clone came up once. The chain combines TRBV7-9 with TRBJ1-4, with D uncertain. This CDR3 spans 16 amino acids. CDR1 SEHNR and CDR2 FQNEAQ come from the germline V gene (reference sequence). V was clipped by 4 bases and J by 4 bases, with 16 bases between them. In DNA, the CDR3 is TGTGCCAGCAGCTCCCGGGAGCGACATGGTAATGAAAAACTGTTTTTT. Translated, it gives CASSSRERHGNEKLFF.

This clone was seen only once. The chain carries TRBV10-3 and TRBJ2-1; tentatively, D is TRBD1 or TRBD2 (5 bases each). The germline V gene has CDR1 ENHRY and CDR2 SYGVKD. V gave up 3 bases and J gave up 5 bases, with 8 bases separating them. The CDR3 is 13 residues long. The CDR3 reads CAISERGHNEQFF. In nucleotides, the CDR3 is TGTGCCATCAGTGAAAGGGGACACAATGAGCAGTTCTTC.

V gene TRBV29-1 combines with J gene TRBJ2-1, with 9 bases aligning to TRBD2. The ends lost 7 bases at V and 3 bases at J; junction bases unmatched: 16. The CDR3 runs to 17 residues. CDR1 is SQVTM, CDR2 ANQGSEA, per germline. CDR3 sequence reads: CSASGTSSYPYYNEQFF. CDR3 in DNA: TGCAGCGCCTCCGGGACTAGCTCTTACCCGTACTACAATGAGCAGTTCTTC.

V gene TRBV14 combines with J gene TRBJ2-6; no reliable D call. The CDR3 is 15 residues long. Deletions cut 1 base from V and 0 bases from J, with 4 bases between. CDR1 and CDR2 (germline): SGHDN, FVKESK. The CDR3 loop reads CASSQARSGANVLTF. The CDR3 bases are TGTGCCAGCAGCCAAGCCCGCTCTGGGGCCAACGTCCTGACTTTC.

V and J are TRBV29-1 and TRBJ2-3; a weak D match, TRBD1 (5 bases). The CDR3 extends over 14 amino acids. The germline V gene has CDR1 SQVTM and CDR2 ANQGSEA. V shed 4 bases and J shed 0 bases, with 11 bases lying between them. This CDR3 is CSVAGAWSTDTQYF. The CDR3 DNA sequence: TGCAGCGTTGCTGGGGCATGGAGCACAGATACGCAGTATTTT.

The chain has TRBV19 and TRBJ1-4; D gene ambiguous. The CDR3 sequence is 12 residues long. Germline lookup yields CDR1 LNHDA and CDR2 SQIVND (reference sequence). Trimming removed 5 bases at V and 8 bases at J, with 9 bases between. The CDR3 here is CASSLRNEKLFF. CDR3 coding DNA: TGTGCCAGTAGTCTCCGGAACGAAAAACTGTTTTTT.

The J gene is TRBJ1-2, the V gene TRBV5-4, with 7 bases identical to TRBD1. There are 14 residues in the CDR3. CDR1 SGHNT and CDR2 YYREEE come from the germline V gene (reference sequence). V lost 6 bases, J lost 7 bases, and 12 bases stayed unmatched. CDR3 residues: CASTRGQERGGYTF. The CDR3 coding sequence is TGTGCCAGCACCCGAGGACAGGAAAGAGGTGGCTACACCTTC.

This rearrangement joins TRBV18 to TRBJ2-7; TRBD1 agrees at 7 bases. Germline trimming cut 3 bases from V and 5 bases from J; bases unmatched to any gene: 4. The CDR3 loop spans 13 amino acids. In germline, CDR1 is KGHSH, CDR2 LQKENI. CDR3 protein: CASSPLTGNEQYF. CDR3 coding DNA: TGTGCCAGCTCACCCCTGACAGGGAACGAGCAGTACTTC.

The chain is built from TRBV29-1 and TRBJ2-1; TRBD1 matches 8 bases. Germline CDR1 is SQVTM and CDR2 is ANQGSEA. The CDR3 extends over 15 amino acids. J was trimmed by 2 bases and V by 7 bases; bases with no gene match: 10. The CDR3 DNA is TGCAGCGGGAACCGACAGGGGAGTCCCTACAATGAGCAGTTCTTC. Amino acid sequence: CSGNRQGSPYNEQFF.

This chain uses TRBV5-4 with TRBJ1-2, with TRBD1 matching over 10 bases. The germline V gene encodes CDR1 SGHNT and CDR2 YYREEE (reference sequence). The CDR3 is 17 amino acids. J lost 0 bases, V lost 4 bases, and 9 bases had no gene match. The CDR3 protein is CASSQGTGEYSNYGYTF. The CDR3 coding sequence is TGTGCCAGCAGCCAGGGGACAGGGGAATATTCTAACTATGGCTACACCTTC.

The chain carries TRBV5-4 and TRBJ2-2; D call uncertain. Germline V gene lookup returns CDR1 SGHNT and CDR2 YYREEE (reference sequence). The ends were cut back, 2 bases at V and 0 bases at J, with 8 bases in the middle. There are 15 residues in the CDR3. The CDR3 bases are TGTGCCAGCAGCTTCGGTTTAGCGAACACCGGGGAGCTGTTTTTT. Translation gives CASSFGLANTGELFF.

The J gene is TRBJ1-4, the V gene TRBV19; TRBD1 agrees at 10 bases. CDR1 is LNHDA and CDR2 is SQIVND in the germline V gene (reference sequence). CDR3 length equals 16 residues. The V and J ends lost 3 bases and 6 bases, in that order; junction bases with no gene match: 7. The CDR3 here is CASSMFRGTGDEKLFF. The CDR3 coding sequence is TGTGCCAGTAGTATGTTTCGTGGGACAGGGGATGAAAAACTGTTTTTT.

V gene TRBV7-2 combines with J gene TRBJ1-2; 8 bases are a match to TRBD1. CDR3 length equals 14 residues. Trimming at V came to 2 bases and at J to 7 bases, leaving 6 bases not matched to a gene. Germline lookup yields CDR1 SGHTA and CDR2 FQGNSA. DNA of the CDR3: TGTGCCAGCAGCTTACGGGACAGGAGCGGTGGCTACACCTTC. This codes for CASSLRDRSGGYTF.

This chain connects TRBV11-2 to TRBJ1-1, with D perhaps matching TRBD1 (6 bases). Germline loops: CDR1 SGHAT, CDR2 FQNNGV. This CDR3 contains 14 residues. The germline V and J ends were trimmed by 5 bases and 2 bases, with 12 bases remaining between them. The chain's CDR3 is CASSTHRVNTEAFF. DNA of the CDR3: TGTGCCAGCAGCACACACAGGGTAAACACTGAAGCTTTCTTT.

The chain combines TRBV5-1 with TRBJ2-3, with TRBD2 identical over 8 bases. Trimming cost V 2 bases and J 2 bases; bases outside gene matches: 7. The CDR3 spans 16 residues. The germline CDR1 and CDR2 sequences are SGHRS and YFSETQ. The CDR3 DNA sequence: TGCGCCAGCAGCTTAACGGCGGGAGGCTCCACAGATACGCAGTATTTT. Translating it yields CASSLTAGGSTDTQYF.

In this sample, this clone turned up once. CDR3 coding DNA: TGCAGTTCTCCCAAACTAGGATCCTACAATGAGCAGTTCTTC. It codes for CSSPKLGSYNEQFF. This chain uses TRBV29-1 with TRBJ2-1, with a weak D call TRBD2 (5 bases). CDR1 and CDR2 (germline): SQVTM, ANQGSEA. The CDR3 runs to 14 residues.

This clone was recorded once. This chain uses TRBV12-5 with TRBJ2-3; the D gene is possibly TRBD2 (6 bases). The CDR3 runs to 11 residues. Germline V gene sequence: CDR1 LGHNT, CDR2 FRNRAP. With 6 bases removed from V and 6 bases from J, the gap between germline ends came to 7 bases. In nucleotides, the CDR3 is TGTGCTAGTGGCCGGGGGGATACGCAGTATTTT. Protein product: CASGRGDTQYF.